The rows below give T cell receptor beta chains drawn from one sample of a study of OX40 agonist ivuxolimab in advanced cancers. The assay was immunoSEQ multiplex PCR, and TCRdb's table has in-frame clones only and misses some. The sample lists about 69,000 clones; roughly 90% were seen once. The sequenced sample was CD4+ or CD8+ T cells sorted from blood, obtained in a trial of the OX40 agonist ivuxolimab. These receptors all stem from an adult with an advanced solid tumor such as melanoma, head and neck, liver or kidney cancer. CDR3s include the opening cysteine and the closing phenylalanine or tryptophan. D genes are given only for firm matches. Expanded clones are given a class, and other clones once, few, many or no size at all.

clone_size,j_call,v_call,d_call,cdr3_aa,cdr3_nt
.,TRBJ1-6,TRBV19,.,CASSRDGAGYNSPLHF,TGTGCCAGTAGCCGAGACGGGGCGGGTTATAATTCACCCCTCCACTTT
.,TRBJ2-7,TRBV5-1,.,CASSLTGGHEQYF,TGCGCCAGCAGCTTGACGGGGGGCCACGAGCAGTACTTC
.,TRBJ1-5,TRBV7-7,TRBD1,CASSSRDRTNQPQHF,TGTGCCAGCAGCTCCCGGGACAGAACAAATCAGCCCCAGCATTTT
once,TRBJ1-5,TRBV28,.,CASSSGGGSNQPQHF,TGTGCCAGCAGTTCCGGGGGGGGTAGCAATCAGCCCCAGCATTTT
few,TRBJ1-6,TRBV5-1,.,CASSLGGEGSPLHF,TGCGCCAGCAGCTTGGGAGGGGAGGGATCACCCCTCCACTTT
.,TRBJ2-5,TRBV21-1,.,CASSKGTIQGGETQYF,TGTGCCAGCAGCAAAGGAACCATACAGGGGGGAGAGACCCAGTACTTC
.,TRBJ1-5,TRBV6-5,.,CASSSGGSSNQPQHF,TGTGCCAGCAGTTCCGGGGGTTCTAGCAATCAGCCCCAGCATTTT
few,TRBJ1-5,TRBV6-1,.,CASSKGTANSNQPQHF,TGTGCCAGCAGTAAAGGGACGGCTAACAGCAATCAGCCCCAGCATTTT
.,TRBJ2-5,TRBV28,.,CASSLGETQYF,TGTGCCAGCAGTTTAGGGGAGACCCAGTACTTC
.,TRBJ2-7,TRBV18,TRBD2,CASSPGLAGASEQYF,TGTGCCAGCTCACCGGGACTAGCGGGAGCCTCCGAGCAGTACTTC
.,TRBJ2-1,TRBV9,TRBD2,CASSGSGGRNNEQFF,TGTGCCAGCAGCGGTAGCGGGGGCCGCAATAATGAGCAGTTCTTC
.,TRBJ2-7,TRBV7-6,.,CASSLSFQGNYEQYF,TGTGCCAGCAGCTTAAGTTTCCAGGGGAACTACGAGCAGTACTTC
few,TRBJ2-3,TRBV4-2,TRBD2,CASSPRGTSGSMADTQYF,TGTGCCAGCAGCCCCCGGGGGACTAGCGGGAGCATGGCAGATACGCAGTATTTT
.,TRBJ2-3,TRBV19,.,CASSIEAGRTDTQYF,TGTGCCAGTAGTATAGAGGCGGGCAGAACAGATACGCAGTATTTT
.,TRBJ2-1,TRBV11-3,TRBD1,CASRTGALDLPANEQFF,TGTGCCAGCAGGACAGGGGCGTTAGATTTGCCGGCGAATGAGCAGTTCTTC
.,TRBJ2-1,TRBV29-1,.,CSVEFNVAAQFF,TGCAGCGTTGAATTTAACGTGGCGGCCCAGTTCTTC
.,TRBJ2-7,TRBV18,.,CASSPPGASYEQYF,TGTGCCAGCTCACCGCCGGGGGCCTCCTACGAGCAGTACTTC
.,TRBJ2-7,TRBV5-5,.,CASSFSYEQYF,TGTGCCAGCAGCTTCTCCTACGAGCAGTACTTC
.,TRBJ1-6,TRBV19,.,CASRPGPGSNSPLHF,TGTGCCAGTAGACCGGGCCCAGGCTCCAATTCACCCCTCCACTTT
.,TRBJ1-1,TRBV28,TRBD1,CASSLRDRGTMNTEAFF,TGTGCCAGCAGTCTCCGGGACAGGGGTACCATGAACACTGAAGCTTTCTTT
.,TRBJ2-4,TRBV2,.,CASRDITDIQYF,TGTGCCAGCAGGGACATAACGGACATTCAGTACTTC
.,TRBJ2-4,TRBV5-8,TRBD1,CASSFRGDRGNIQYF,TGTGCCAGCAGCTTTAGGGGGGACAGGGGAAACATTCAGTACTTC